Presented here are 20 T cell receptor beta chains from one specimen sequenced in a study of T cells after yellow fever vaccination (dated by TCRdb to about 2019). Preparation of the library involved 5' RACE. The run used an Illumina HiSeq 2500. The public reads were reprocessed in TCRdb via fastp at Q25 and MiXCR, keeping in-frame beta chains. Here each entry gathers all rows of one CDR3 protein and keeps the most common genes and DNA. A total of about 370,000 distinct CDR3 sequences appear in this sample, approximately 10% of them only once. Around 20% of the sample is in the top ten clones. Reading the label with the study, this specimen's treatment or condition is: live attenuated yellow fever vaccine strain. Source: PBMCs, taken on the day of the first yellow fever vaccination. The receptors here all came from a man between 18 and 29 years old who received the YFV17D yellow fever vaccine.

This clonotype showed up just a few times. The genes are TRBV11-2 and TRBJ2-7, with 8 positions matching TRBD2. Germline V CDR1 and CDR2: SGHAT, FQNNGV. The CDR3 runs to 12 residues. V was clipped by 5 bases and J by 12 bases; unmatched bases: 9. CDR3 region: CASSPGAGGMYV. As DNA, the CDR3 is TGTGCCAGCAGCCCGGGGGCGGGGGGAATGTACGTC.

Ten or more counts support this clonotype. The gene calls are TRBV5-1 and TRBJ2-2; possible D gene TRBD2, 6 bases. This CDR3 is 15 amino acids long. V was cut by 4 bases and J by 0 bases, with 10 bases left in between. Germline CDR1 reads SGHRS; CDR2 reads YFSETQ. The CDR3 is CASSRGLTNTGELFF. The CDR3 coding sequence is TGCGCCAGCAGCAGGGGACTTACGAACACCGGGGAGCTGTTTTTT.

This rearrangement joins TRBV28 to TRBJ2-5; TRBD2 is a possible D gene (6 bases). This CDR3 has 17 residues. Germline assignment: CDR1 MDHEN and CDR2 SYDVKM. The V and J ends lost 7 bases and 1 base respectively, with 22 bases between them. CDR3: CASITRGTDSAQETQYF. The CDR3 DNA reads TGTGCCAGCATCACACGGGGGACGGATAGTGCCCAAGAGACCCAGTACTTC.

The V gene is TRBV5-1, the J gene TRBJ2-6; D remains unclear. The CDR3 sequence is 15 residues long. With 3 bases removed from V and 0 bases from J, the gap between germline ends came to 7 bases. Germline CDR1 reads SGHRS; CDR2 reads YFSETQ. CDR3: CASSSGFSGANVLTF. CDR3 sequence (DNA): TGCGCCAGCAGCTCGGGCTTCTCTGGGGCCAACGTCCTGACTTTC. Combining the CDR3 with reference TRBV5-1 and TRBJ2-6 gives the whole variable domain KAGVTQTPRYLIKTRGQQVTLSCSPISGHRSVSWYQQTPGQGLQFLFEYFSETQRNKGNFPGRFSGRQFSNSRSEMNVSTLELGDSALYLCASSSGFSGANVLTFGAGSRLTVL.

The chain joins TRBV6-2 or TRBV6-3 to TRBJ2-5; 9 bases match TRBD1. The junction had 9 bases not matched to a gene; V was cut back by 6 bases and J by 4 bases. From germline, CDR1 is MNHEY and CDR2 SVGEGT. CDR3 length equals 15 residues. The CDR3 loop is CASSPFGTGPETQYF. The CDR3 region has the DNA TGTGCCAGCAGCCCGTTCGGGACAGGGCCAGAGACCCAGTACTTC.

The gene calls are TRBV10-3 and TRBJ1-5; D might be TRBD1 (5 bases). CDR3 size: 13 residues. Germline-derived CDR1 and CDR2 are ENHRY and SYGVKD. V lost 4 bases, J lost 7 bases, and 11 bases lay in between. CDR3 sequence reads: CAISVGVDQPQHF. Here the CDR3 DNA reads TGTGCCATCAGTGTGGGGGTAGACCAGCCCCAGCATTTT.

On this clonotype itself: A much larger clone lies a single base off, so this may be a read error. The gene calls are TRBV5-1 and TRBJ2-3; maybe TRBD1 (6 bases). This CDR3 spans 15 amino acids. Germline-derived CDR1 and CDR2 are SGHRS and YFSETQ. CDR3 region: CASSLNKGVADMQYF. The DNA of the CDR3 is TGCGCCAGCAGCTTGAACAAGGGGGTAGCAGATATGCAGTATTTT.

This rearrangement joins TRBV27 to TRBJ1-1; unclear D gene. There are 13 residues in the CDR3. Germline V CDR1 and CDR2: MNHEY, SMNVEV (reference sequence). Between the trimmed V and J ends, which lost 3 bases and 6 bases, there was a span of 11 bases. The CDR3 loop reads CASSFGEGSEAFF. Here the CDR3 DNA reads TGTGCCAGCAGTTTCGGAGAGGGATCTGAAGCTTTCTTT.

This clonotype was counted a few times. V usage is TRBV19 and J usage is TRBJ2-5; 9 bases line up with TRBD1. J was trimmed by 5 bases and V by 3 bases; bases with no gene match: 7. The CDR3 contains 15 residues. CDR1 is LNHDA, CDR2 SQIVND, per germline (reference sequence). The CDR3 DNA is TGTGCCAGTAGTATGGGACAGGGTCGAAGTGAGACCCAGTACTTC. Translating gives CASSMGQGRSETQYF.

There are a few counts of this clonotype. V is TRBV20-1 and J is TRBJ2-5, with 9 bases that match TRBD2. Germline V gene data show CDR1 as DFQATT and CDR2 as SNEGSKA (reference sequence). V was clipped by 0 bases and J by 4 bases; unmatched bases: 0. The CDR3 is 13 residues long. The CDR3 is CSARDSGGETQYF. CDR3 nucleotide sequence: TGCAGTGCTAGAGATAGCGGGGGAGAGACCCAGTACTTC.

This clonotype was found a few times. The V call is TRBV29-1, the J call TRBJ1-5; tentatively, D is TRBD1 (5 bases). With 4 bases removed from V and 5 bases from J, the gap between germline ends came to 15 bases. The CDR3 length is 14 residues. Germline V gives CDR1 SQVTM, CDR2 ANQGSEA. The CDR3 DNA follows: TGCAGCGTTGGCATGCAGGGAAAGGATCAGCCCCAGCATTTT. Its protein is CSVGMQGKDQPQHF.

This clonotype occurred a few times. This chain connects TRBV5-1 to TRBJ1-1; D unresolved. Trimming left V 1 base short and J 4 bases short, with 11 bases between. Germline CDR1 SGHRS, CDR2 YFSETQ. This CDR3 has 14 residues. The CDR3 bases are TGCGCCAGCAGCTTGAAAGGGTACAGCACTGAAGCTTTCTTT. As protein: CASSLKGYSTEAFF. Full variable domain (remainder filled in from reference TRBV5-1 and TRBJ1-1): KAGVTQTPRYLIKTRGQQVTLSCSPISGHRSVSWYQQTPGQGLQFLFEYFSETQRNKGNFPGRFSGRQFSNSRSEMNVSTLELGDSALYLCASSLKGYSTEAFFGQGTRLTVV.

V is TRBV20-1 and J is TRBJ2-7; D remains ambiguous. V was trimmed by 3 bases and J by 3 bases, leaving 9 bases between them. Germline V gene sequence: CDR1 DFQATT, CDR2 SNEGSKA (reference sequence). The CDR3 totals 12 residues. CDR3 residues: CSASRMIYEQYF. The CDR3 nucleotides are TGCAGTGCTAGTCGTATGATCTACGAGCAGTACTTC.

The genes are TRBV5-5 and TRBJ1-2; no firm D call. The CDR3 has 15 amino acids. Trimming cost V 4 bases and J 7 bases, with 20 bases left between them. Germline values: CDR1 SGHKS, CDR2 YYEKEE (reference sequence). The CDR3 protein is CASSPIRVSMGGYTF. The CDR3 nucleotides read TGTGCCAGCAGCCCTATCCGCGTTTCGATGGGTGGCTACACCTTC.

This clonotype occurred a few times. V usage is TRBV4-1 and J usage is TRBJ2-1; no reliable D call. With 0 bases removed from V and 0 bases from J, the gap between germline ends came to 9 bases. Germline lookup yields CDR1 MGHRA and CDR2 YSYEKL. This CDR3 has 16 residues. For the CDR3, the DNA is TGCGCCAGCAGCCAAGATTCAGCGAGCTCCTACAATGAGCAGTTCTTC. It codes for CASSQDSASSYNEQFF.

This clonotype has a handful of counts. This chain links TRBV27 with TRBJ1-2; 12 nucleotides match TRBD1. With 1 base clipped from V and 8 bases from J, the junction kept 11 bases outside the gene matches. The CDR3 runs to 17 residues. Germline CDR1 reads MNHEY; CDR2 reads SMNVEV (reference sequence). CDR3 region: CASSLFAGTGGAEGYTF. CDR3 DNA: TGTGCCAGCAGTTTATTCGCGGGGACAGGGGGCGCAGAAGGCTACACCTTC.

V gene TRBV4-1 combines with J gene TRBJ1-2; 8 nucleotides match TRBD1. V lost 0 bases, J lost 5 bases, and 5 bases stayed unmatched. CDR3 length: 15 residues. CDR1 and CDR2 (germline): MGHRA, YSYEKL. CDR3 DNA sequence: TGCGCCAGCAGCCAAGAACGGGACAGGATATATGGCTACACCTTC. Protein: CASSQERDRIYGYTF.

This clonotype has a single count. The J gene is TRBJ2-3, the V gene TRBV24-1; no clear D gene. V lost 5 bases and J lost 0, with 8 bases in between. The germline CDR1 and CDR2 sequences are KGHDR and SFDVKD. CDR3 length equals 14 residues. CDR3 nucleotides: TGTGCCACCAGTGGGTGGCCTAGCACAGATACGCAGTATTTT. Its protein is CATSGWPSTDTQYF.

The V call is TRBV10-3, the J call TRBJ2-7; D is perhaps TRBD1 or TRBD2 (5 bases each). The germline gives CDR1 ENHRY, CDR2 SYGVKD. V was shortened by 10 bases and J by 0 bases, with 16 bases between the two germline ends. The CDR3 is 14 amino acids. The CDR3: CATNTGTASYEQYF. CDR3 in DNA: TGTGCCACAAATACCGGGACCGCCTCCTACGAGCAGTACTTC.

This clonotype was found a few times. The V and J genes are TRBV18 and TRBJ2-7; 9 bases align to TRBD1. The CDR3 length is 16 residues. V shed 5 bases and J 6 bases; nucleotides not matched to a gene: 14. CDR1 KGHSH and CDR2 LQKENI come from the germline V gene. The CDR3 region is CASSSTGTGPGGEQYV. The CDR3 nucleotides read TGTGCCAGCTCATCTACCGGGACAGGGCCGGGGGGCGAGCAGTACGTC.